Described below is a single T cell receptor (beta chain) sequence and its context. Its antigen is not known. The data were produced by immunoSEQ multiplex PCR, yet TCRdb's version contains in-frame clones alone and is incomplete. The repertoire holds around 19,000 clones, with 87% as singletons. This sample stems from a study of neoadjuvant nivolumab and ipilimumab in lung cancer. Study outcomes and limitations: Resected tumors had greater TCR richness and clonality than uninvolved lung. Pretherapy blood TCR richness correlated positively with resected tumor richness. TCR receptors were sequenced in few samples. From pretherapy to surgery, tumor richness and clonality rose with dual therapy.

The V and J ends lost 1 base and 2 bases respectively, with 9 bases between them. CDR3 length equals 14 residues. Germline V gives CDR1 SGHRS, CDR2 YFSETQ. This sequence was found in an adult with non-small cell lung cancer. Sequences were derived from peripheral blood, sampled before neoadjuvant nivolumab, alone or with ipilimumab. V gene TRBV5-1 combines with J gene TRBJ2-5; D remains ambiguous. The CDR3 sequence is CASSLLTGQETQYF. The DNA of the CDR3 is TGCGCCAGCAGCTTGTTAACTGGTCAAGAGACCCAGTACTTC.